Listed below are T cell receptor beta chains from one sample, sequenced in a study of OX40 agonist ivuxolimab in advanced cancers. The repertoire was sequenced with immunoSEQ multiplex PCR; TCRdb's copy has only in-frame clones and lacks some. Among 80,000 to 95,000 clones listed, roughly 94% were seen once. The sample was CD4+ or CD8+ T cells sorted from blood, taken in a trial of the OX40 agonist ivuxolimab. The receptors here all came from an adult with an advanced solid tumor such as melanoma, head and neck, liver or kidney cancer. Each CDR3 is given without its conserved first and last residue. Rows give clone size only sometimes, using once, few, many, or a class for an expanded clone.

j_call clone_size v_call cdr3_aa
TRBJ2-5 - TRBV4-2 ASSQDGTSGGETQY
TRBJ2-3 - TRBV7-6 ASSSSGVTDTQY
TRBJ2-3 - TRBV5-1 ASSNTGSSTDTQY
TRBJ2-7 - TRBV2 ASSFIGGLHEQY
TRBJ1-3 - TRBV27 ASGRQSSGNTIY
TRBJ1-5 - TRBV6-5 ASSPGYINQPQH
TRBJ1-2 - TRBV2 ASSDSGIYGYT
TRBJ2-7 many TRBV11-3 ASSGASKYEQY
TRBJ2-7 - TRBV2 ASSRTGGTYEQY
TRBJ1-3 - TRBV9 ASSVADRGVTGNTIY
TRBJ2-7 - TRBV7-9 ASSLGILYEQY
TRBJ2-7 once TRBV7-9 ASSPGTGGYEQY
TRBJ2-1 - TRBV6-1 ASSEAGGASYNEQF
TRBJ2-2 - TRBV6-5 ASSRGLASTGELF
TRBJ1-4 once TRBV7-9 ASSRPGTGGEKLF
TRBJ2-7 - TRBV5-4 ASSLDLADYEQY
TRBJ2-7 - TRBV7-9 ASSLSSLIYEQY
TRBJ2-2 few TRBV7-3 ASSPVAGRNTGELF
TRBJ1-6 - TRBV30 AWTSNSPLH
TRBJ2-5 few TRBV19 ASSIGGGSRETQY
TRBJ1-5 - TRBV2 ASSEQGGQPQH
TRBJ1-1 - TRBV19 ASSFSRGGMTEAF